A single sample gave rise to the 29 T cell receptor beta chains below, sequenced in a study of breast tumors, draining lymph nodes, adjacent tissues. TCRdb re-derived calls from the multiplex PCR reads in MiXCR, one entry per CDR3 protein. The sample carries approximately 90,000 distinct CDR3 sequences, around 29% recorded once. Breast cancer patients provided tissue from their axillary draining lymph nodes. Sequenced input: axillary lymph node tissue. All receptors derive from a female donor with breast cancer. Some clones in this sample may be carry-over from other donors' samples.

In its sample, this clonotype was seen many times. This CDR3 reads CSVRAGRTEAFF. CDR3 nucleotides: TGCAGCGTTCGGGCAGGGAGAACTGAAGCTTTCTTT. This chain joins TRBV29-1 and TRBJ1-1; D perhaps matches TRBD1 (5 bases). Trimming removed 5 bases at V and 5 bases at J, with 12 bases between. This CDR3 spans 12 amino acids. The germline V gene encodes CDR1 SQVTM and CDR2 ANQGSEA.

A few counts support this clonotype. The CDR3 coding sequence is TGTGCCAGCAGCGCAGCAGTTGGGGGAGGAACTGAAGCTTTCTTT. This codes for CASSAAVGGGTEAFF. The chain joins TRBV3-1 to TRBJ1-1; D might be TRBD1 (5 bases). V lost 5 bases to trimming and J lost 5 bases, with 18 bases between them. Looked up from germline, CDR1 is LGHDT and CDR2 is YNNKEL (reference sequence). The CDR3 has 15 residues.

A remark on this clonotype: This could be a read error, since a much larger clone is one nucleotide away. This rearrangement joins TRBV11-2 to TRBJ2-7; D is possibly TRBD2 (6 bases). Germline V lookup: CDR1 SGHAT, CDR2 FQNNGV. The CDR3 contains 14 residues. The CDR3 is CTSSIAVAAYEQYF. CDR3 DNA sequence: TGTACCAGCAGCATCGCGGTAGCGGCCTACGAGCAGTACTTC.

This clonotype has at least ten counts. The chain links TRBV7-9 to TRBJ2-7, with a possible D match to TRBD1 (6 bases). The V end was cut by 8 bases, the J end by 0 bases, with 11 bases between. CDR3 size: 13 residues. In germline, CDR1 is SEHNR, CDR2 FQNEAQ (reference sequence). The CDR3 sequence is CASLGTPSYEQYF. The CDR3 DNA sequence: TGTGCCAGCTTGGGGACACCCTCCTACGAGCAGTACTTC. Looking up the rest from reference TRBV7-9 and TRBJ2-7 gives the full variable domain: DTGVSQNPRHKITKRGQNVTFRCDPISEHNRLYWYRQTLGQGPEFLTYFQNEAQLEKSRLLSDRFSAERPKGSFSTLEIQRTEQGDSAMYLCASLGTPSYEQYFGPGTRLTVT.

The chain is built from TRBV7-2 and TRBJ2-7; D is unresolved. V was pared by 1 base and J by 0 bases, with 7 bases between. Germline V gene sequence: CDR1 SGHTA, CDR2 FQGNSA. This CDR3 contains 14 residues. The chain's CDR3 is CASSLGESSYEQYF. The CDR3 DNA is TGTGCCAGCAGCTTAGGGGAAAGCTCCTACGAGCAGTACTTC.

Regarding this clonotype: This may stem from a read error, because a much larger clone lies one nucleotide away. The chain combines TRBV20-1 with TRBJ2-7; tentative D call: TRBD1 (6 bases). The CDR3 contains 14 residues. Germline CDR1 is DFQATT and CDR2 is SNEGSKA (reference sequence). This CDR3 reads CSASTLGGFPEQHF. CDR3 in DNA: TGCAGTGCTAGTACCCTAGGGGGATTCCCCGAGCAGCACTTC.

Details on this clonotype: One base away lies a much larger clone, so this may be a sequencing read error. The rearrangement links TRBV6-1 to TRBJ1-4, with D possibly being TRBD1 (5 bases). V dropped 8 bases and J dropped 8 bases, with 15 bases sitting between them. Germline V gives CDR1 MNHNS, CDR2 SASEGT. The CDR3 has 13 amino acids. The CDR3 DNA reads TGTGCCAGCTCCGGGGCTAGAAAGGAAAAACTGTTTTTT. It codes for CASSGARKEKLFF.

This clonotype was counted ten times or more. The rearrangement uses TRBV29-1 and TRBJ2-7, with 11 bases identical to TRBD2. Germline V gene data show CDR1 as SQVTM and CDR2 as ANQGSEA. The CDR3 loop spans 14 amino acids. Losses at the gene ends were 7 bases for V and 4 bases for J; bases not matched to a gene: 9. CDR3 sequence reads: CSALAGGGFYEQYF. CDR3 nucleotide sequence: TGCAGCGCTCTAGCGGGAGGCGGATTTTACGAGCAGTACTTC.

This clonotype was seen ten or more times. This may arise from a read error, as a much more abundant clone is one base away. This chain uses TRBV6-1 with TRBJ1-2, with a weak D call TRBD1 (6 bases). Trimming took 6 bases from V and 0 from J, leaving 14 bases between them. Germline lookup yields CDR1 MNHNS and CDR2 SASEGT. The CDR3 loop spans 15 amino acids. The CDR3 DNA is TGTGCCAGCAGCCCCGGGACACGGACTAACTATGGCTACACCTTC. It yields the protein CASSPGTRTNYGYTF.

At least ten counts were recorded for this clonotype. The gene calls are TRBV12-3 or TRBV12-4 and TRBJ1-1; D is possibly TRBD1 (5 bases). The CDR3 sequence is 13 residues long. The V end lost 6 bases, the J end lost 1 base, and 9 bases lay between the germline ends. The CDR3 DNA is TGTGCCAGCAGATTGACAGCGAACACTGAAGCTTTCTTT. Its translation is CASRLTANTEAFF.

This clonotype was counted a single time. The chain links TRBV19 to TRBJ2-1; D may be TRBD1 (6 bases). Trimming pared 7 bases from V and 5 bases from J, leaving 15 bases between. Germline-derived CDR1 and CDR2 are LNHDA and SQIVND (reference sequence). The CDR3 consists of 14 residues. The CDR3 DNA sequence: TGTGCCAGTATAAAAAGGGGGATCAACAATGAGCAGTTCTTC. Translated: CASIKRGINNEQFF.

Many counts were recorded for this clonotype. The chain combines TRBV19 with TRBJ2-1; D remains ambiguous. CDR1 and CDR2 from the germline V gene are LNHDA and SQIVND (reference sequence). Between the trimmed V and J ends, which lost 6 bases and 0 bases, there was a span of 12 bases. The CDR3 is made up of 15 amino acids. The chain's CDR3 is CASRSDGVSYNEQFF. The CDR3, as DNA: TGTGCCAGTAGATCCGATGGGGTCTCCTACAATGAGCAGTTCTTC.

The V gene is TRBV19, the J gene TRBJ2-1, with 7 bases identical to TRBD1. V trimming: 6 bases; J trimming: 3 bases; junction bases outside the gene matches: 5. The CDR3 has 14 residues. In germline, CDR1 is LNHDA, CDR2 SQIVND (reference sequence). The CDR3 coding sequence is TGTGCCAGTAGATCTGGGACAGACTACAATGAGCAGTTCTTC. Translating it yields CASRSGTDYNEQFF.

This clonotype was observed at least ten times. The chain has TRBV20-1 and TRBJ2-1; the match to TRBD2 covers 8 bases. V dropped 0 bases and J dropped 6; count of bases not matched to a gene: 7. Germline lookup yields CDR1 DFQATT and CDR2 SNEGSKA (reference sequence). The CDR3 totals 15 residues. The DNA of the CDR3 is TGCAGTGCTAGAGATCTAACGGGAGGGATCAATGAGCAGTTCTTC. Its translation: CSARDLTGGINEQFF.

For this clonotype: This may be a read error, as it is one base from a much larger clone. The gene calls are TRBV14 and TRBJ2-1; tentative D call: TRBD1 (5 bases). Per the germline V gene, CDR1 is SGHDN and CDR2 is FVKESK. CDR3 length: 16 amino acids. The CDR3 DNA is TGTGCCAGCAGCCACAGGGCTCCCAGAGGTTACAATGCGCAGTTCTTC. Translating gives CASSHRAPRGYNAQFF.

This clonotype was seen at least ten times. The chain couples TRBV13 to TRBJ1-2; no clear D gene. Trimming stripped 3 bases from V and 6 bases from J, with 11 bases between. The CDR3 has 13 residues. Germline V lookup: CDR1 PRHDT, CDR2 FYEKMQ (reference sequence). In DNA form, the CDR3 reads TGTGCCAGCAGCTTCCCCCTCGGGAATGGCTACACCTTC. This translates into CASSFPLGNGYTF.

This clonotype was observed at least ten times. V and J are TRBV6-2 or TRBV6-3 and TRBJ2-2; D not resolved. CDR3 length: 12 amino acids. Trimming left V 5 bases short and J 6 bases short, with 7 bases between. Germline assignment: CDR1 MNHEY and CDR2 SVGEGT. The CDR3 protein is CASSRPPGELFF. DNA for the CDR3: TGTGCCAGCAGTAGGCCACCCGGGGAGCTGTTTTTT.

As to this clonotype: With a much larger clone just one base away, this may be a read error. The rearrangement links TRBV29-1 to TRBJ2-5; the D gene is possibly TRBD2 (6 bases). Germline V gene lookup returns CDR1 SQVTM and CDR2 ANQGSEA. This CDR3 contains 16 residues. The ends were cut back, 4 bases at V and 4 bases at J, with 22 bases in the middle. The CDR3 nucleotides are TGCAGCGTTGGGGGGGTGGCCGGCCAAGACCGAGAGACCCAGTACTTC. Translated, it gives CSVGGVAGQDRETQYF.

Details on this clonotype: Given a much more abundant clone one base away, this may be a read error. Because it lacks the conserved phenylalanine or tryptophan at the end, this CDR3 is likely a read error. The chain recombines TRBV30 with TRBJ2-1; 7 nucleotides match TRBD1. Germline V gene lookup returns CDR1 GTSNPN and CDR2 SVGIG (reference sequence). The CDR3 sequence is 15 residues long. The J segment lost 0 bases and the V segment lost 3 bases, leaving 5 bases of the junction unmatched. Here the CDR3 reads CAWRGGRASYNEQFL. The CDR3 DNA reads TGTGCCTGGAGAGGGGGCCGCGCCTCCTACAATGAGCAGTTCCTC.

This clonotype has at least ten counts. This chain uses TRBV19 with TRBJ2-1; D is uncertain. Deletions cut 11 bases from V and 2 bases from J, with 7 bases between. Germline V CDR1 and CDR2: LNHDA, SQIVND (reference sequence). CDR3 length equals 11 residues. The DNA for the CDR3 is TGTGCCTCGGGCCCCTACAATGAGCAGTTCTTC. Protein: CASGPYNEQFF.

The rearrangement uses TRBV3-1 and TRBJ1-6; maybe TRBD1 (6 bases). The germline V and J ends were trimmed by 1 base and 4 bases, with 17 bases remaining between them. Germline CDR1 LGHDT, CDR2 YNNKEL (reference sequence). The CDR3 runs 18 residues. CDR3 sequence (DNA): TGTGCCAGCAGCCAAGGACTAGCGGGAGGGGGATATAATTCACCCCTCCACTTT. Translation gives CASSQGLAGGGYNSPLHF.

This clonotype was seen at least ten times. The chain carries TRBV5-1 and TRBJ2-1; weak D call: TRBD1 (6 bases). CDR1 is SGHRS and CDR2 is YFSETQ in the germline V gene. The CDR3 totals 13 residues. Trimming shortened V by 1 base and J by 5 bases, and 7 bases separated the two germline ends. CDR3 bases: TGCGCCAGCAGCTTGAACAGGGACAATGAGCAGTTCTTC. It yields the protein CASSLNRDNEQFF.

This clonotype was seen many times. This chain links TRBV7-6 with TRBJ2-7, with D perhaps TRBD1 or TRBD2 (5 bases each). This CDR3 has 14 residues. The V gene lost 3 bases and the J gene lost 3 bases, with 12 bases spanning the gap. CDR1 and CDR2 from the germline V gene are SGHVS and FNYEAQ. The CDR3 region has the DNA TGTGCCAGCAGCTTCGGGACGGGTAACTACGAGCAGTACTTC. This translates into CASSFGTGNYEQYF.

With regard to this clonotype: The junction does not match germline at one end; this may be a read error. This chain joins TRBV29-1 and TRBJ2-1; TRBD2 aligns across 12 bases. CDR3 length: 15 residues. Germline values: CDR1 SQVTM, CDR2 ANQGSEA. The DNA of the CDR3 is TGCAGCGTTCCCTCTAGCGGGAGGGCAGGAAATGGGCAGTTCTTC. This sequence encodes CSVPSSGRAGNGQFF.

Points on this clonotype: It is unclear where the CDR3 begins or ends on the DNA, so no DNA is shown, and the CDR3 is as TCRdb lists it. The chain recombines TRBV5-1 with TRBJ2-1; TRBD1, the table's D call, was not compared with the DNA. Inclusive of both ends, the CDR3 amounts to 23 amino acids. Germline loops: CDR1 SGHRS, CDR2 YFSETQ. Here the CDR3 reads CASSLEPGTAYAQYFGPGNEQFF.

As regards this clonotype: Relative to the germline gene, one junction end is altered; a read error may explain this. The gene calls are TRBV20-1 and TRBJ1-5; TRBD1 matches at 10 bases. Germline V CDR1 and CDR2: DFQATT, SNEGSKA (reference sequence). The CDR3 is 15 residues long. In nucleotides, the CDR3 is TGCGGTGCCAGGACAGACAGGGGGCTTGCTCAGCCCCAGCATTTT. It codes for CGARTDRGLAQPQHF.

Here the CDR3 reads CATGTPPGIGTGELFF. CDR3 sequence (DNA): TGTGCCACTGGCACACCCCCCGGGATAGGGACCGGGGAGCTGTTTTTT. This chain connects TRBV10-3 to TRBJ2-2; D is possibly TRBD2 (5 bases). The CDR3 consists of 16 residues. CDR1 is ENHRY and CDR2 is SYGVKD in the germline V gene. Trimming stripped 10 bases from V and 5 bases from J, with 23 bases between.

CDR3 coding DNA: TGCAGTGCTAGATCCAGGGTGTCTGGAAACACCATATATTTT. Protein sequence: CSARSRVSGNTIYF. V and J are TRBV20-1 and TRBJ1-3, with TRBD1 as a possible D gene (5 bases). Trimming removed 2 bases at V and 1 base at J, with 9 bases between. CDR1 is DFQATT and CDR2 is SNEGSKA in the germline V gene (reference sequence). CDR3 length equals 14 residues.

The table lists this clonotype with many counts. A read error may explain this, as a much larger clone is one base away. V and J are TRBV9 and TRBJ2-1, with TRBD1 as a possible D gene (5 bases). CDR3 length: 15 amino acids. Germline CDR1 SGDLS, CDR2 YYNGEE. The CDR3 protein is CASSVAGNSYNEPFF. For the CDR3, the DNA is TGTGCCAGCAGCGTAGCAGGGAACTCCTACAATGAGCCGTTCTTC.